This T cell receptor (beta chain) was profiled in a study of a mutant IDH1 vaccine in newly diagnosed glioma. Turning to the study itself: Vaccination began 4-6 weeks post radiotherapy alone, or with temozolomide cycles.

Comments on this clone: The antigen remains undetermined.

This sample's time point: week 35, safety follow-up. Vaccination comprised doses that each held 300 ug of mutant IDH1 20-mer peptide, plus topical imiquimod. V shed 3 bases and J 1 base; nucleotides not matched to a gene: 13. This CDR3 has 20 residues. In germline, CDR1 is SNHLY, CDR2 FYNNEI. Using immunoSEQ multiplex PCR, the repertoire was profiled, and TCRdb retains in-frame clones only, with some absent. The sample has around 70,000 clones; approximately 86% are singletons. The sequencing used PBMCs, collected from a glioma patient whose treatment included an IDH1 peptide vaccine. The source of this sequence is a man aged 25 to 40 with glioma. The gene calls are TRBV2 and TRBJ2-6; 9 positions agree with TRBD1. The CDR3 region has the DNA TGTGCCAGCAGTGATAGTCGAGGGCGGGACAGGGTTTCTGGGGCCAACGTCCTGACTTTC. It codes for CASSDSRGRDRVSGANVLTF.